The T cell receptor beta chain under discussion was sequenced for a study of control samples from healthy donors and cancer patients. Some clones are missing from TCRdb's copy, which holds only in-frame ones; the method was immunoSEQ multiplex PCR. The table has around 200,000 clones, 80% to 95% seen once. This clone has a handful of counts. Trimming left V 1 base short and J 10 bases short, with 5 bases between. CDR1 and CDR2 from the germline V gene are MGHRA and YSYEKL. This CDR3 has 12 residues. Material: blood. The sequence was obtained from a man younger than 35 in good health. The chain joins TRBV4-1 to TRBJ1-6; D remains unclear. The CDR3 sequence is CASSQGGSPLHF. In DNA, the CDR3 is TGCGCCAGCAGCCAAGGAGGGTCACCCCTCCACTTT.